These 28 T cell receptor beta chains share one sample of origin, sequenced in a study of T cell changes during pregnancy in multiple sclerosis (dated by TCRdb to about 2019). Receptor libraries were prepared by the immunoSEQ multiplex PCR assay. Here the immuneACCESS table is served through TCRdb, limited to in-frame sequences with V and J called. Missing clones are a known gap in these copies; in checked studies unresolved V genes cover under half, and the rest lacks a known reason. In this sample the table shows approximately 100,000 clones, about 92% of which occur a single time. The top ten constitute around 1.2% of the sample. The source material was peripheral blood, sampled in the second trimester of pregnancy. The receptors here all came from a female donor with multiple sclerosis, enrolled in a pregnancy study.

CDR3 DNA: TGTGCCACCGGGAACGGCGGGGAGCTGTTTTTT. Amino acid sequence: CATGNGGELFF. The chain couples TRBV10-3 to TRBJ2-2, with D maybe TRBD2 (5 bases). Germline values: CDR1 ENHRY, CDR2 SYGVKD. This CDR3 region has 11 residues. Trimming stripped 10 bases from V and 7 bases from J, with 10 bases between.

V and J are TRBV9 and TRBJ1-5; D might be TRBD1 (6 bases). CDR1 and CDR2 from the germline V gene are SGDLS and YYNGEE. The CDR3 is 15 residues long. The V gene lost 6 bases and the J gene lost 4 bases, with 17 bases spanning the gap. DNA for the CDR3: TGTGCCAGCACCCAGACAGGAGACAGTAATCAGCCCCAGCATTTT. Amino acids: CASTQTGDSNQPQHF.

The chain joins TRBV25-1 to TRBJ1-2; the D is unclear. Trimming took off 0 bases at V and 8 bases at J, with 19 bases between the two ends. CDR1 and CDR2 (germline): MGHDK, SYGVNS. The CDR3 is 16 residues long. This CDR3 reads CASSEYGASPFRGYTF. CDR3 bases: TGTGCCAGCAGTGAATATGGTGCGAGTCCCTTCCGCGGCTACACCTTC.

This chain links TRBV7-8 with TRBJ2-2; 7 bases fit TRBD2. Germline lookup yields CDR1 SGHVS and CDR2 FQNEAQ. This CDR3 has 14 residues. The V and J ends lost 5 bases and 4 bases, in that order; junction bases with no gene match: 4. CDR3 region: CASSPTSATGELFF. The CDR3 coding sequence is TGTGCCAGCAGCCCCACTAGCGCCACCGGGGAGCTGTTTTTT. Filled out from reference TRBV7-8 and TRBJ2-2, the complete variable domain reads GAGVSQSPRYKVAKRGQDVALRCDPISGHVSLFWYQQALGQGPEFLTYFQNEAQLDKSGLPSDRFFAERPEGSVSTLKIQRTQQEDSAVYLCASSPTSATGELFFGEGSRLTVL.

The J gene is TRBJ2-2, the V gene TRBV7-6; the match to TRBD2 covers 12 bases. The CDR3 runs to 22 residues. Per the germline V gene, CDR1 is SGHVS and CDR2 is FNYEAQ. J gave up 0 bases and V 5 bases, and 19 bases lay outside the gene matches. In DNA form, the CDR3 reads TGTGCCAGCAGCCTTGACACCCGGACTAGCGGGACCCTAAAGGCGAACACCGGGGAGCTGTTTTTT. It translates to CASSLDTRTSGTLKANTGELFF.

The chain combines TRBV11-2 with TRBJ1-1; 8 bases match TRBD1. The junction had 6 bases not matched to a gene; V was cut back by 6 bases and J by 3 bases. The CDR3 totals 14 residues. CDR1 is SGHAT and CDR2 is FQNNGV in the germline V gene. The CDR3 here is CASRSTGGDTEAFF. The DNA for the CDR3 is TGTGCCAGCAGGTCTACAGGGGGGGACACTGAAGCTTTCTTT. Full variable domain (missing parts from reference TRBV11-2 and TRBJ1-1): EAGVAQSPRYKIIEKRQSVAFWCNPISGHATLYWYQQILGQGPKLLIQFQNNGVVDDSQLPKDRFSAERLKGVDSTLKIQPAKLEDSAVYLCASRSTGGDTEAFFGQGTRLTVV.

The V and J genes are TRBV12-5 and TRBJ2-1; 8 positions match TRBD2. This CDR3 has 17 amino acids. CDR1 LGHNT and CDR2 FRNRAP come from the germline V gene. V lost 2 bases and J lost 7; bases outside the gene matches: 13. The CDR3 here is CASGLTLAGSPGNEQFF. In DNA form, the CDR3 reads TGTGCTAGTGGTTTGACGTTAGCGGGGTCTCCGGGAAATGAGCAGTTCTTC. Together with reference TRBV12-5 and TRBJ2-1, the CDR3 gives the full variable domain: DARVTQTPRHKVTEMGQEVTMRCQPILGHNTVFWYRQTMMQGLELLAYFRNRAPLDDSGMPKDRFSAEMPDATLATLKIQPSEPRDSAVYFCASGLTLAGSPGNEQFFGPGTRLTVL.

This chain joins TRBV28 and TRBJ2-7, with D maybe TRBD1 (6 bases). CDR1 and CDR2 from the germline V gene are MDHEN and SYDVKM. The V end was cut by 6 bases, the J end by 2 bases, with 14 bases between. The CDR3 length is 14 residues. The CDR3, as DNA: TGTGCCAGCAGGAGGGGGTTTGCGGCCTACGAGCAGTACTTC. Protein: CASRRGFAAYEQYF.

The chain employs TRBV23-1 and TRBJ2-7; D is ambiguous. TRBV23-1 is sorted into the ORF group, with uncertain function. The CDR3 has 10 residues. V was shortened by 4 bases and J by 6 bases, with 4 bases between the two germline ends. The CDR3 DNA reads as TGCGCCAGCAGTCCCCTCGAGCAGTACTTC. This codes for CASSPLEQYF.

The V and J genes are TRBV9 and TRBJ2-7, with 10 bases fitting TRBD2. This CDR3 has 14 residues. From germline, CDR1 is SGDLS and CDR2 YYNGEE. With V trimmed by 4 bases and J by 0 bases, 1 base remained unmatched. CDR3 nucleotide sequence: TGTGCCAGCAGCCCTAGCGGGAGCTCCTACGAGCAGTACTTC. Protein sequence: CASSPSGSSYEQYF.

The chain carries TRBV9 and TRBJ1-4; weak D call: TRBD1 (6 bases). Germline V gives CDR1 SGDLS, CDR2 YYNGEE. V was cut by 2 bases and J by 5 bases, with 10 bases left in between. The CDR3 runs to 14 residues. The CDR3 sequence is CASSVGQGNEKLFF. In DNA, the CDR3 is TGTGCCAGCAGCGTGGGTCAGGGGAATGAAAAACTGTTTTTT.

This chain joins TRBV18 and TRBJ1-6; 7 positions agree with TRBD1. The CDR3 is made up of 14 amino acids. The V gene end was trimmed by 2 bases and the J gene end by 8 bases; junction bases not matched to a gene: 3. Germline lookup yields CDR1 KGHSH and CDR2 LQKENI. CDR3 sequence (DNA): TGTGCCAGCTCACCAAACAGGGGAGATTCACCCCTCCACTTT. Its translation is CASSPNRGDSPLHF. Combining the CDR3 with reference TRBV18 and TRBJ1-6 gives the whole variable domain NAGVMQNPRHLVRRRGQEARLRCSPMKGHSHVYWYRQLPEEGLKFMVYLQKENIIDESGMPKERFSAEFPKEGPSILRIQQVVRGDSAAYFCASSPNRGDSPLHFGNGTRLTVT.

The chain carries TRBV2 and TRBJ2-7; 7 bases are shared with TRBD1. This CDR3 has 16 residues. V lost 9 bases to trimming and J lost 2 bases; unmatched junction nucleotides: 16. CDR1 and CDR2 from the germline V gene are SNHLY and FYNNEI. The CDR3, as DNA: TGTGCCAGTTGCGCCGGGACAGCCCTTCTACCCTACGAGCAGTACTTC. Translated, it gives CASCAGTALLPYEQYF.

CDR3 DNA: TGTGCCAGTAGTAGCGGACTAGCGGGGCCTGGTGAGCAGTTCTTC. Translation gives CASSSGLAGPGEQFF. This chain joins TRBV19 and TRBJ2-1; 12 bases agree with TRBD2. V was clipped by 4 bases and J by 9 bases; unmatched bases: 7. The CDR3 runs to 15 residues. Germline CDR1 and CDR2: LNHDA and SQIVND (reference sequence).

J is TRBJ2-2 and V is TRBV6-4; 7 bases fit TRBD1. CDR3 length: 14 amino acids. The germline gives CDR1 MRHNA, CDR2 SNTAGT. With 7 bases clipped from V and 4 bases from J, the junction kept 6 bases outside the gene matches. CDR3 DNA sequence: TGTGCCAGCACTTACGACAGGGCCACCGGGGAGCTGTTTTTT. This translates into CASTYDRATGELFF.

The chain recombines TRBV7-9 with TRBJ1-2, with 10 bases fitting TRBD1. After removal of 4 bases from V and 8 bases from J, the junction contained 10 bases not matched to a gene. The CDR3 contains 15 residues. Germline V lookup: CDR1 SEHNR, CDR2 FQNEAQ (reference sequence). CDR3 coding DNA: TGTGCCAGCAGCTCCACCCAGACAGGGGGCGACGGCTACACCTTC. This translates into CASSSTQTGGDGYTF.

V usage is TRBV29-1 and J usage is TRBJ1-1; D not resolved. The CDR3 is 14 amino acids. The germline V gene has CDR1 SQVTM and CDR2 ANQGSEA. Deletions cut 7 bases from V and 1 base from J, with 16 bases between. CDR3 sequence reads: CSDLLPVRNTEAFF. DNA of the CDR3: TGCAGCGATCTACTCCCGGTGAGGAACACTGAAGCTTTCTTT.

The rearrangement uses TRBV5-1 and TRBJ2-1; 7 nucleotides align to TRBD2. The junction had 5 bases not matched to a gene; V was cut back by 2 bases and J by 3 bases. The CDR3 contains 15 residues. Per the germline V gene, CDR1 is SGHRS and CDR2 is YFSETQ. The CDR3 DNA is TGCGCCAGCAGCTTAGGCCTAGCGGTCTACAATGAGCAGTTCTTC. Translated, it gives CASSLGLAVYNEQFF. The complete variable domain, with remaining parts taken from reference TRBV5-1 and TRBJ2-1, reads KAGVTQTPRYLIKTRGQQVTLSCSPISGHRSVSWYQQTPGQGLQFLFEYFSETQRNKGNFPGRFSGRQFSNSRSEMNVSTLELGDSALYLCASSLGLAVYNEQFFGPGTRLTVL.

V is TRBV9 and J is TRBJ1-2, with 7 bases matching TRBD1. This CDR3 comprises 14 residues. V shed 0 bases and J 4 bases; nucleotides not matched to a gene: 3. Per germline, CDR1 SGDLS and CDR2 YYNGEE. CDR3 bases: TGTGCCAGCAGCGTAGACCCAGGGGGCTATGGCTACACCTTC. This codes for CASSVDPGGYGYTF.

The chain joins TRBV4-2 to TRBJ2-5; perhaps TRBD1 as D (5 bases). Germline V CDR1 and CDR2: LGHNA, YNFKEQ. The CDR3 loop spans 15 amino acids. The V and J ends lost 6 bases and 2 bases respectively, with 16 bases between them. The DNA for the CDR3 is TGTGCCAGCAGTCGTGCCGCAGGGTTACAAGAGACCCAGTACTTC. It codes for CASSRAAGLQETQYF.

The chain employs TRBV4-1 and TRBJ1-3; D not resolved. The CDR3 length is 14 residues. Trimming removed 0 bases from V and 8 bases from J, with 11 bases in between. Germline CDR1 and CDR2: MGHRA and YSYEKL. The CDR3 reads CASSQDLGSYTIYF. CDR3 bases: TGCGCCAGCAGCCAAGATCTGGGCAGCTACACCATATATTTT.

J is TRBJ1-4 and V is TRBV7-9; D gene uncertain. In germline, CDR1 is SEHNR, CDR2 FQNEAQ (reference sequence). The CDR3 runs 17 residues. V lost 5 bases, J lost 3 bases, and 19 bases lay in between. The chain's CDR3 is CASSLILGVTSNEKLFF. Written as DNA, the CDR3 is TGTGCCAGCAGCCTAATCCTCGGGGTCACGTCTAATGAAAAACTGTTTTTT.

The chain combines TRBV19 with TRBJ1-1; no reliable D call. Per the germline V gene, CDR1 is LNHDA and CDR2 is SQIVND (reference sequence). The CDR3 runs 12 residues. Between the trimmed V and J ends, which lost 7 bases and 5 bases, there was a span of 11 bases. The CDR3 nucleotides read TGTGCCAGTAATCTCCGCGGGACTGAAGCTTTCTTT. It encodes CASNLRGTEAFF.

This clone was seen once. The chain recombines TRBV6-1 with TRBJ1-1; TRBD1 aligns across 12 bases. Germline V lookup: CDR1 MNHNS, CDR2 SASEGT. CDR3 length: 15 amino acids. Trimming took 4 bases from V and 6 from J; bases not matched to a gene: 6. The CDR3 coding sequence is TGTGCCAGCAGTGGAGGGGGACAGGGGGCTTCTGAAGCTTTCTTT. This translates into CASSGGGQGASEAFF.

This CDR3 is CASSLAVTEAFF. CDR3 bases: TGTGCCAGCAGCTTGGCTGTGACTGAAGCTTTCTTT. V gene TRBV5-6 combines with J gene TRBJ1-1; D is uncertain. The CDR3 runs 12 residues. Deletions cut 0 bases from V and 5 bases from J, with 5 bases between. Germline V lookup: CDR1 SGHDT, CDR2 YYEEEE. The full variable domain, rest sourced from reference TRBV5-6 and TRBJ1-1, is DAGVTQSPTHLIKTRGQQVTLRCSPKSGHDTVSWYQQALGQGPQFIFQYYEEEERQRGNFPDRFSGHQFPNYSSELNVNALLLGDSALYLCASSLAVTEAFFGQGTRLTVV.

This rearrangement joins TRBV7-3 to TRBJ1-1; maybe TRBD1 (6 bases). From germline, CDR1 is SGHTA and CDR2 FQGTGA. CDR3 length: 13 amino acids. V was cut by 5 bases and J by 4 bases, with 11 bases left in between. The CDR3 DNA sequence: TGTGCCAGCAGCCAACAGGGCGGCACTGAAGCTTTCTTT. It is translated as CASSQQGGTEAFF.

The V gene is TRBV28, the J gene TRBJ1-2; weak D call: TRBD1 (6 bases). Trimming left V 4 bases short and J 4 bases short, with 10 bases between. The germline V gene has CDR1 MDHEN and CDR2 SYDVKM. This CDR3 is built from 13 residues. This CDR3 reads CASSSPDSYGYTF. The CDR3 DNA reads TGTGCCAGCAGTTCGCCGGACAGCTATGGCTACACCTTC.

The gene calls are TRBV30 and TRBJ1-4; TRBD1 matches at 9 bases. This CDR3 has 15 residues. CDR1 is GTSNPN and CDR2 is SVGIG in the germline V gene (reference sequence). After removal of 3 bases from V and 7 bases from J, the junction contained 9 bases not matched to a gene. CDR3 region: CAWRDRGIGVEKLFF. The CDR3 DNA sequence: TGTGCCTGGAGGGACAGGGGAATCGGGGTTGAAAAACTGTTTTTT. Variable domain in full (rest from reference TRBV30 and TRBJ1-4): SQTIHQWPATLVQPVGSPLSLECTVEGTSNPNLYWYRQAAGRGLQLLFYSVGIGQISSEVPQNLSASRPQDRQFILSSKKLLLSDSGFYLCAWRDRGIGVEKLFFGSGTQLSVL.